This T cell receptor beta chain was profiled in a study of T-cell reconstitution after alpha-beta-depleted transplantation in children. Researchers prepared the TCRbeta library using unique molecular identifiers, the study reports. TCRdb re-derived calls from the PCR reads in MiXCR, one entry per CDR3 protein. Among about 590,000 distinct CDR3 sequences listed, around 13% were seen once. Trimming left V 3 bases short and J 6 bases short, with 11 bases between. This CDR3 spans 14 amino acids. Here the sequenced sample was PBMCs, mostly from graft donor cells, taken 360 days after TCRalphabeta/CD19-depleted stem cell transplant. The chain carries TRBV12-3 or TRBV12-4 and TRBJ2-2; D possibly corresponds to TRBD2 (6 bases). The clonotype was recovered from a male patient between 5 and 17 years old who had a stem cell transplant for acute myeloid leukemia, so the T cells may come from the graft donor. The CDR3 sequence is CASSLAGNPGELFF. The DNA for the CDR3 is TGTGCCAGCAGTTTGGCGGGAAACCCCGGGGAGCTGTTTTTT.